The source of this TCR beta chain is a study of T cell repertoires in cytomegalovirus infection. At the level of the study: Carrying CMV and the relevant HLA type showed in public TCR beta signatures.

TCRdb re-derived calls from the reads in MiXCR, one entry per CDR3 protein. The sample shows 700,000 to 950,000 distinct CDR3 sequences, 30% to 35% of them seen only once. This CDR3 has 11 residues. Germline lookup yields CDR1 ENHRY and CDR2 SYGVKD. V was pared by 10 bases and J by 7 bases, with 13 bases between. This clonotype was counted a few times. What it recognizes is unknown. Here the sequenced sample was cultured CD8+ T cells from PBMCs, taken from culture after CMV antigen stimulation. The sequence derives from a human donor in good health (CMV status not recorded). Some clones in this sample may be carry-over from other donors' samples. This sequence joins TRBV10-3 and TRBJ1-2; no reliable D call. As DNA, the CDR3 is TGTGCCACGATAGCACCGGTTGGCTACACCTTC. Its translation: CATIAPVGYTF.